The clone carrying this T cell receptor (beta chain) has a count of ten or more. Its specificity is not known. Germline V gene lookup returns CDR1 MNHNS and CDR2 SASEGT. The CDR3 length is 14 residues. Trimming left V 7 bases short and J 0 bases short, with 12 bases between. Assembly of TCR beta libraries relied on iRepertoire HTBI primers together with Arm-PCR of CDR3 regions. TCRdb redid the calling of the multiplex PCR reads with MiXCR, one entry per CDR3 protein. The sample contains around 250,000 distinct CDR3 sequences, roughly 18% of which appear only once. This sample stems from a study of regulatory T cells in long-lasting Graves disease. Whole-study findings and limits: Those with persistent Graves' had less TCR diversity than newly diagnosed patients.

The sample's time point: newly diagnosed GD, antithyroid drugs for less than 3 months. From RNA extracted from PBMCs, the TCR library was made. It was an endocrinology department in Xi'an, China, that provided the patients. In addition, the sample was reused for a study of T cells in Graves' hyperthyroidism and ophthalmopathy. That source adds: The TCR CDR3 was amplified in a first-round RT-PCR using the HTBI primer set. Among clonotypes expanded in thyroid above 0.001, most were also found in blood.

This specimen consisted of peripheral blood mononuclear cells (PBMCs), obtained at new diagnosis, from a patient treated with antithyroid drugs. The chain links TRBV6-1 to TRBJ1-1, with a possible D match to TRBD1 (6 bases). This receptor was taken from a woman aged 25 to 39 with Graves disease. The CDR3 protein is CASTTQGLNTEAFF. In DNA form, the CDR3 reads TGTGCCAGCACCACCCAGGGGCTGAACACTGAAGCTTTCTTT.